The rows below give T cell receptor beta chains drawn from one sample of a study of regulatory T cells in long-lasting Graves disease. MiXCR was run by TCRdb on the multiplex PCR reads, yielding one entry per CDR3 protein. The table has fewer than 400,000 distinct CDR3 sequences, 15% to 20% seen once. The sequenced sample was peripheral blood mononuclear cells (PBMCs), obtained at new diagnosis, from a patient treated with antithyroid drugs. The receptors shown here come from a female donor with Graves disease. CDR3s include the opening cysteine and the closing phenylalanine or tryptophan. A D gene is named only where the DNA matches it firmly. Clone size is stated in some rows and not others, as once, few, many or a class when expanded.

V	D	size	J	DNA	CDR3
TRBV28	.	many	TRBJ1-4	TGTGCCAGCAGTTTATCGGAGGCGGTTAGAAAACTGTTTTTT	CASSLSEAVRKLFF
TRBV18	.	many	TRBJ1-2	TGTGCCAGCTCACCAGAGCACTACTATGGCTACACCTTC	CASSPEHYYGYTF
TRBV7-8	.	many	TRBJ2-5	TGTGCCAGCAGGAGGGGCCAGGGCCTCAGGGAGACCCAGTACTTC	CASRRGQGLRETQYF
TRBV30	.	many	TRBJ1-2	TGTGCCTGGACGGACACCCTCTATGGCTACACCTTC	CAWTDTLYGYTF
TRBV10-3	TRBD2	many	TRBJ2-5	TGTGCCATCAGTGAGTCATGGACGGGAGGAGAGTCGACCCAGTACTTC	CAISESWTGGESTQYF
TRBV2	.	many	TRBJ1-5	TGTGCCAGCGGGCCGGAAAGGGAAAATGGGGAACAGCCCCAGCATTTT	CASGPERENGEQPQHF
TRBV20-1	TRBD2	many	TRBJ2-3	TGCAGTGCTAGACAAAGCGGGAGGGGCGCAGATACGCAGTATTTT	CSARQSGRGADTQYF
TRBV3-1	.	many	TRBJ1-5	TGTGCCAGCAGCCAAGGGGGCGCGAATAGCAATCAGCCCCAGCATTTT	CASSQGGANSNQPQHF
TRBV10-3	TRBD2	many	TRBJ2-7	TGTGCCATCACCCAGGGTAGCGGGACCTCCTACGAGCAGTACTTC	CAITQGSGTSYEQYF
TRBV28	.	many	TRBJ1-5	TGTGCCAGCAGTTTAGAGGTCGGGCAGGGGAATCAGCCCCAGCATTTT	CASSLEVGQGNQPQHF
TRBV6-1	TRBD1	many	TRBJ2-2	TGTGCCAGCACTAATCTGGACAGGGGACGACGGGAGCTGTTTTTT	CASTNLDRGRRELFF
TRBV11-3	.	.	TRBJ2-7	TGTGCCAGCAGCTTAGCCCTAGAAGAGCAGTACTTC	CASSLALEEQYF
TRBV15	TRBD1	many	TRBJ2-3	TGTGCCACCAGCAGAGATAGGGACAGGGCCTACACAGATACGCAGTATTTT	CATSRDRDRAYTDTQYF
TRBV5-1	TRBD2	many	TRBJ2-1	TGCGCCAGCAGCCAATCCGGGACTAACAATGAGCAGTTCTTC	CASSQSGTNNEQFF
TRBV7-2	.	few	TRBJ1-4	TGTGCCAGCACCATGGGAGGGAGCGAAAAACTGTTTTTT	CASTMGGSEKLFF
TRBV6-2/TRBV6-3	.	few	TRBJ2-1	TGTGCCAGCAGTTACGGACCACACTCCTACAATGAGCAGTTCTTC	CASSYGPHSYNEQFF
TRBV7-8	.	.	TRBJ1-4	TGTGCCAGCAGCTCGCAAACGGGGGGGAAACTGTTTTTT	CASSSQTGGKLFF
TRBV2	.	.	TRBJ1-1	TGTGCCAGCAGTGATGTCTGGCCAGGGAACACTGAAGCTTTCTTT	CASSDVWPGNTEAFF
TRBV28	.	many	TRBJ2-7	TGTGCCAGCCGCAATCCTATATCCGGGACCAAGCAGTACTTC	CASRNPISGTKQYF
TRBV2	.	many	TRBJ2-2	TGTGCCAGCAGTGAAGCCGGGACAAGAAACACCGGGGAGCTGTTTTTT	CASSEAGTRNTGELFF
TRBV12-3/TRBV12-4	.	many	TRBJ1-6	TGTGCCAGCAGTTTAGGAGGGGATAATTCACCCCTCCACTTT	CASSLGGDNSPLHF
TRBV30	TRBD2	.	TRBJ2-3	TGTGCCTGGAACAGCGGGAGGGGGGCAGATACGCAGTATTTT	CAWNSGRGADTQYF
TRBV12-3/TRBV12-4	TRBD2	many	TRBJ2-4	TGTGCCAGCAGCTTGACTAGCCCGGGAGGCATTCAGTACTTC	CASSLTSPGGIQYF
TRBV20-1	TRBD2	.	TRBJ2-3	TGCAGTGCTCCGGGACTAGGAACAGATACGCAGTATTTT	CSAPGLGTDTQYF
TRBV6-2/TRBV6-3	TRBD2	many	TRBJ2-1	TGTGCCAGCAGTTACTGGGCTAGCGGGAATGAGCAGTTCTTC	CASSYWASGNEQFF
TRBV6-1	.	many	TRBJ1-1	TGTGCCAGCAGTGAGATTAAGGACACTGAAGCTTTCTTT	CASSEIKDTEAFF
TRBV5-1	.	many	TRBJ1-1	TGCGCCAGCAGCCCGGGCCTGTTCGTGAACACTGAAGCTTTCTTT	CASSPGLFVNTEAFF
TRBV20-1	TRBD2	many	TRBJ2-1	TGCAGTGCTAGGACCGTAGCGGGAGGGGTAGGGAATGAGCAGTTCTTC	CSARTVAGGVGNEQFF
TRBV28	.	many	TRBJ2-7	TGTGCCAGCAGCCCGGACACCGATAAAACCTACGAGCAGTACTTC	CASSPDTDKTYEQYF
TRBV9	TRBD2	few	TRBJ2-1	TGTGCCAGCAGCGCACTAGCGGGAGCGTGGAATGAGCAGTTCTTC	CASSALAGAWNEQFF
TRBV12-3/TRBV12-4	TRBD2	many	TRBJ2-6	TGTGCCAGCAGGGTATGGGGGGGGTCTGGGGCCAACGTCCTGACTTTC	CASRVWGGSGANVLTF
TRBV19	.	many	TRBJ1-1	TGTGCCAGTAGTATGAGCAGCGAAGCTTTCTTT	CASSMSSEAFF
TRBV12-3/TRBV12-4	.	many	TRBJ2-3	TGTGCCAGCAACCTACTAGGGACTAGCACAGATACGCAGTATTTT	CASNLLGTSTDTQYF
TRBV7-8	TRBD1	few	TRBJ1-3	TGTGCCAGCAGCTTATCAGGGGGTGGAAACACCTTATATTTT	CASSLSGGGNTLYF
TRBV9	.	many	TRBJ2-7	TGTGCCAGCAGCGCCGGGACACCTCGCTACGAGCAGTACTTC	CASSAGTPRYEQYF
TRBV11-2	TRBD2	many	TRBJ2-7	TGTGCCAGCAGTTCCACTAGCGGGAGTTCCTACGAGCAGTACTTC	CASSSTSGSSYEQYF
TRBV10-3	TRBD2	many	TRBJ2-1	TGTGCCTGCAATATGGAGCGGGGATCCTACAATGAGCAGTTCTTC	CACNMERGSYNEQFF
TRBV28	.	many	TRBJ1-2	TGTGCCAGCAGTTGGGGCTTAAACACTGGCTACACCTTC	CASSWGLNTGYTF
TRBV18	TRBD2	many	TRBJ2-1	TGTGCCAGCTCACCAAGCGGGGGAAGGGATGAGCAGTTCTTC	CASSPSGGRDEQFF
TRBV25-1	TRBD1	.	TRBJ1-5	TGTGCCAGCCGCGGACAGGGGGTGCAGCCCCAGCATTTT	CASRGQGVQPQHF
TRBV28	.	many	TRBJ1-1	TGTGCCAGCAACCGGCGTGTGAACACTGAAGCTTTCTTT	CASNRRVNTEAFF
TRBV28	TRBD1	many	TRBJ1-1	TGTGCCAGCAGTTTGCAGACAGGGATTACCATGAACACTGAAGCTTTCTTT	CASSLQTGITMNTEAFF
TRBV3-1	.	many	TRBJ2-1	TGTGCCAGCAGCTCACCCCCCGGGTACAATGAGCAGTTCTTC	CASSSPPGYNEQFF
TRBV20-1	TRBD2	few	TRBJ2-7	TGCAGTGCTAGAGTAGGGACTAGCGGTGAGCAGTACTTC	CSARVGTSGEQYF
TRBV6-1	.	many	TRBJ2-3	TGTGCCAGCAGTGGAAGTGGGGATACGCAGTATTTT	CASSGSGDTQYF
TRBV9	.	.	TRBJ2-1	TGTGCCAGCAGCGGACACTACAATGAGCAGTTCTTC	CASSGHYNEQFF
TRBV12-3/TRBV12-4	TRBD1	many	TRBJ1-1	TGTGCCAGCAGGTCAGGGGGCGAGGCTTTCTTT	CASRSGGEAFF
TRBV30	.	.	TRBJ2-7	TGTGCCTGGACGAGGGCGGGAATCTACGAGCAGTACTTC	CAWTRAGIYEQYF
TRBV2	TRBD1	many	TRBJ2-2	TGTGCCAGCAGTAACTGGACCGGGACAGGGTCCATCGGGGAGCTGTTTTTT	CASSNWTGTGSIGELFF
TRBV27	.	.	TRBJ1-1	TGTGCCAGCAGTTCATGGGGCCCTAACACTGAAGCTTTCTTT	CASSSWGPNTEAFF
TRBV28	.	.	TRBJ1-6	TGTGCCAGCAGTTTGCAGGCAGGGTTTAATTCACCCCTCCACTTT	CASSLQAGFNSPLHF
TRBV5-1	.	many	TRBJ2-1	TGTGCCAGCAGTCCTGACCTCAATGAGCAGTTCTTC	CASSPDLNEQFF
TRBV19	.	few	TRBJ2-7	TGTGCCAGTAGTAAGACCCCCGGATACTACGAGCAGTACTTC	CASSKTPGYYEQYF
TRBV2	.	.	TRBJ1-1	TGTGCCAGCAGTGAATATGTTATGAACACTGAAGCTTTCTTT	CASSEYVMNTEAFF
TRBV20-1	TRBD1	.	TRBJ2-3	TGCAGTGCCACCAATCCGGGACAGGGAACAGATACGCAGTATTTT	CSATNPGQGTDTQYF
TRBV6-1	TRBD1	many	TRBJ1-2	TGTGCCAGCAGTGAAGGACAGGGAGGGTATGGCTACACCTTC	CASSEGQGGYGYTF
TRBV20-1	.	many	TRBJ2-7	TGCAGTGCTAGCAGTCGCCGGTCCTACGAGCAGTACTTC	CSASSRRSYEQYF
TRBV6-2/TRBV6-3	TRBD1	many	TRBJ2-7	TGTGCCAGCAGTTACTTTCTTGGCGGGGGACAGGGCTACGAGCAGTACTTC	CASSYFLGGGQGYEQYF